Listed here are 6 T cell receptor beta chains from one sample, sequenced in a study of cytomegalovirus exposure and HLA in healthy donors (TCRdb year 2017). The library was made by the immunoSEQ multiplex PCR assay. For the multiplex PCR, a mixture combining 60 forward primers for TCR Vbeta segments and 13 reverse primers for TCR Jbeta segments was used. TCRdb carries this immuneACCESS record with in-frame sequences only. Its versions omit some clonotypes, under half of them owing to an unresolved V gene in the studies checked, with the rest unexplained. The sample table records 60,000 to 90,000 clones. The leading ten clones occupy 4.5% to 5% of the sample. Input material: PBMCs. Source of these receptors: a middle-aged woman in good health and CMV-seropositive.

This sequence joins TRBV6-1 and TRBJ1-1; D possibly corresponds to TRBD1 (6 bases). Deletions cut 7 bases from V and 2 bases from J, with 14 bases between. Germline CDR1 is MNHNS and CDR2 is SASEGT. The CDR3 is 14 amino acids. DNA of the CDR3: TGTGCCAGCAAGATTAACAGGGCTAACACTGAAGCTTTCTTT. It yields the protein CASKINRANTEAFF.

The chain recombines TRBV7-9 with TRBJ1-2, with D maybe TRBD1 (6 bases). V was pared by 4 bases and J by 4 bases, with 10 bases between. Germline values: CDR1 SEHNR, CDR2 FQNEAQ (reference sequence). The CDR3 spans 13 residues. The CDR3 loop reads CASSYRDLYGYTF. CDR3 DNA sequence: TGTGCCAGCAGCTACAGGGACCTCTATGGCTACACCTTC.

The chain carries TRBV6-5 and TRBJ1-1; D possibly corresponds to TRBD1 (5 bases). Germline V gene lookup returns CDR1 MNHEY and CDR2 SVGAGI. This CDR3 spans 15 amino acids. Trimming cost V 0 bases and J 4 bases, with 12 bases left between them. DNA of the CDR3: TGTGCCAGCAGTTACTCGGCCGTGGGGGGCACTGAAGCTTTCTTT. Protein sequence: CASSYSAVGGTEAFF.

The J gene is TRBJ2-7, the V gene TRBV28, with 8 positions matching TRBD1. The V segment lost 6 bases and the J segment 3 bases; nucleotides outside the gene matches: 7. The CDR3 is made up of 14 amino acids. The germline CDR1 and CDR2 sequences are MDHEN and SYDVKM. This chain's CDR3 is CASRLGTGFYEQYF. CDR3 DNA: TGTGCCAGCAGATTAGGGACAGGTTTCTACGAGCAGTACTTC.

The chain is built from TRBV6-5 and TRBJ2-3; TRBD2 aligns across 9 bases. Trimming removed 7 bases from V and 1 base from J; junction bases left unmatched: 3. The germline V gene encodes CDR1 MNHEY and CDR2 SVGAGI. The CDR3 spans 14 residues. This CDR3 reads CASNSGGRTDTQYF. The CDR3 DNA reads TGTGCCAGCAATAGCGGGGGCCGCACAGATACGCAGTATTTT.

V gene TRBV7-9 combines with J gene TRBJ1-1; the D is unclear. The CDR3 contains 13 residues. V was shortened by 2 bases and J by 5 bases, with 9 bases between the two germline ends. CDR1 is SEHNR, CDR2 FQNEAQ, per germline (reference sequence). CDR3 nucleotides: TGTGCCAGCAGCTTATTGAGGGAGACTGAAGCTTTCTTT. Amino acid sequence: CASSLLRETEAFF.